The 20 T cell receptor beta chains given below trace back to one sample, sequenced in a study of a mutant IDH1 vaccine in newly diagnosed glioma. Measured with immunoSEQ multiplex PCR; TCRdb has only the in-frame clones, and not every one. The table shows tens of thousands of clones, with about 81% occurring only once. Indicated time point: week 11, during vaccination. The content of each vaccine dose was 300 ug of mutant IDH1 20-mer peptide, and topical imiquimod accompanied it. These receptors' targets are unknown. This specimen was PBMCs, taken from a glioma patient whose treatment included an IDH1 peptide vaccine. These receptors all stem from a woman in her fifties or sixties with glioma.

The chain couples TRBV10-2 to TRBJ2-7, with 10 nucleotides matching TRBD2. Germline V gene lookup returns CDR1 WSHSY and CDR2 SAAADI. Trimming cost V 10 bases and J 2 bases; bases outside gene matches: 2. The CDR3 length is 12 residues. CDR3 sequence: CATLAGAYEQYF. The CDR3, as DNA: TGCGCCACCCTAGCGGGGGCCTACGAGCAGTACTTC.

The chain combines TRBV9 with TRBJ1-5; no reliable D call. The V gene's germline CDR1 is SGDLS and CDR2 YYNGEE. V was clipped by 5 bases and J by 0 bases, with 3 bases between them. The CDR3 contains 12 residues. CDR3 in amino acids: CASRRSNQPQHF. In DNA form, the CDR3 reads TGTGCCAGCAGACGTAGCAATCAGCCCCAGCATTTT.

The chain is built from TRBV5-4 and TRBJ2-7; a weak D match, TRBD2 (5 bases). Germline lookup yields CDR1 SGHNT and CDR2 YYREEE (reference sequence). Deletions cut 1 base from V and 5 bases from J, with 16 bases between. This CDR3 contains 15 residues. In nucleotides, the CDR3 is TGTGCCAGCAGCTTGAGTTCTGGGAGAGAACACGAGCAGTACTTC. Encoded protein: CASSLSSGREHEQYF.

CDR3: CASSLAGTGDREQYF. CDR3 DNA sequence: TGTGCCAGCAGCTTAGCCGGGACAGGGGATCGGGAGCAGTACTTC. The rearrangement uses TRBV13 and TRBJ2-5; 10 positions match TRBD1. The J segment lost 11 bases and the V segment lost 1 base, leaving 10 bases of the junction unmatched. The germline gives CDR1 PRHDT, CDR2 FYEKMQ (reference sequence). CDR3 length: 15 residues.

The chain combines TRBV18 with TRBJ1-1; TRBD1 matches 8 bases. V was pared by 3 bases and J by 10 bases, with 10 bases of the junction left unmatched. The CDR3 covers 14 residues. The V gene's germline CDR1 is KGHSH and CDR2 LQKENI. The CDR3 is CASSPGQGASRAFF. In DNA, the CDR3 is TGTGCCAGCTCACCCGGACAGGGCGCGTCCCGAGCTTTCTTT.

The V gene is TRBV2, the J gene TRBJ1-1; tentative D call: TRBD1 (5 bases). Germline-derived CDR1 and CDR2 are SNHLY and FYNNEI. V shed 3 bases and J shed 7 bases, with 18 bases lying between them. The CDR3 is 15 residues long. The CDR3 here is CASSETDKLGVEAFF. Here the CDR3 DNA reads TGTGCCAGCAGTGAGACCGACAAATTGGGGGTTGAAGCTTTCTTT.

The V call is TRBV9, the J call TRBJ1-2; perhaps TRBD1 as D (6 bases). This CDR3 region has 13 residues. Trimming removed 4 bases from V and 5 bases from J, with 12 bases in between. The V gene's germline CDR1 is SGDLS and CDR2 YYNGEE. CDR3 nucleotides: TGTGCCAGCAGCCCGACAGGTGCTTATGGCTACACCTTC. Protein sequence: CASSPTGAYGYTF.

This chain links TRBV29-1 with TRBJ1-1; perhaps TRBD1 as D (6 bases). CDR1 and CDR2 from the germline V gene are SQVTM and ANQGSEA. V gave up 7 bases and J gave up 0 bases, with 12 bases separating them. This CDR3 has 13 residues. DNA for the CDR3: TGCAGCGGGACAGACGGAATGAACACTGAAGCTTTCTTT. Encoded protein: CSGTDGMNTEAFF.

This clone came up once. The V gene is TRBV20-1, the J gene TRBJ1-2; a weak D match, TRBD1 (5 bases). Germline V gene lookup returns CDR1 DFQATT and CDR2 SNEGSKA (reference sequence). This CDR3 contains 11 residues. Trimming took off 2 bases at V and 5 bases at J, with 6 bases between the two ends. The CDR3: CSARKGYGYTF. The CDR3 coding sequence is TGCAGTGCTAGAAAGGGGTATGGCTACACCTTC.

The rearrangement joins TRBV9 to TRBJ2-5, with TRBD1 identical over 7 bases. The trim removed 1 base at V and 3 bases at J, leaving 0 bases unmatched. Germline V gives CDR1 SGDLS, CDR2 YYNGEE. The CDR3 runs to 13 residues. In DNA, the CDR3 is TGTGCCAGCAGCGTAACAGGGGAAGAGACCCAGTACTTC. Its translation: CASSVTGEETQYF.

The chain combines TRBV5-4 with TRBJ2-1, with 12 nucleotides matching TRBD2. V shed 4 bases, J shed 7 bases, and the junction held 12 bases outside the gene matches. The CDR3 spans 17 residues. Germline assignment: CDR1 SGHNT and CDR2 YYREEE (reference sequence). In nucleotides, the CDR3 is TGTGCCAGCAGCCTGGGCGCTAGCGGGGGGGCGGAGAATGAGCAGTTCTTC. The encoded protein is CASSLGASGGAENEQFF.

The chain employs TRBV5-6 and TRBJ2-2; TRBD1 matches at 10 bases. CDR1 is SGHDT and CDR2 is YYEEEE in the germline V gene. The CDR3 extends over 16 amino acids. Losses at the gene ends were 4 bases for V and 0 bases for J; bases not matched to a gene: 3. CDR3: CASSRQGATNTGELFF. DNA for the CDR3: TGTGCCAGCAGCAGACAGGGGGCCACGAACACCGGGGAGCTGTTTTTT.

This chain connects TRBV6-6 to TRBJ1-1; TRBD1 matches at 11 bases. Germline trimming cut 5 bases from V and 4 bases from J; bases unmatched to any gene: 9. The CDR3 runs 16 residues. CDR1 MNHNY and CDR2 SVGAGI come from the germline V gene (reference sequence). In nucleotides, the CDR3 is TGTGCCAGCAGTCGACCGGGACAGGGGGTGGGCACTGAAGCTTTCTTT. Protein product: CASSRPGQGVGTEAFF.

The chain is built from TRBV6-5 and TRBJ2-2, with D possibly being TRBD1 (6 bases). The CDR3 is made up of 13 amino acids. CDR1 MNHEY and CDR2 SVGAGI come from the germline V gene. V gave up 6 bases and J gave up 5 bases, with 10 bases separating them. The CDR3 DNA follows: TGTGCCAGCAGATTAACAGGGACCGGGGAGCTGTTTTTT. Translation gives CASRLTGTGELFF.

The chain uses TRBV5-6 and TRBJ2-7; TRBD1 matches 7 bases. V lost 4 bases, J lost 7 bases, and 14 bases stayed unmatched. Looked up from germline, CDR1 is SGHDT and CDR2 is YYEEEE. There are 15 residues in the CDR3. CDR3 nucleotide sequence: TGTGCCAGCAGCCCGGGCAGAGCAGGGGGTAGGGAGCAGTACTTC. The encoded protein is CASSPGRAGGREQYF.

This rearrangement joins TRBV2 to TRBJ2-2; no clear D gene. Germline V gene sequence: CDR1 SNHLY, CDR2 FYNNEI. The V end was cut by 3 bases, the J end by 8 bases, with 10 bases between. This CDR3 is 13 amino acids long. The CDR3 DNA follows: TGTGCCAGCAGTGAGCTCCCCGGTGGGGAGCTGTTTTTT. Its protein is CASSELPGGELFF.

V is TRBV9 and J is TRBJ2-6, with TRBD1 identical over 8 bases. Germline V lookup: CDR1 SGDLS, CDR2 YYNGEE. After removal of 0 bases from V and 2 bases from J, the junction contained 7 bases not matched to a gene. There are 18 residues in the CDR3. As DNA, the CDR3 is TGTGCCAGCAGCGTAGCCACCGGACAGGGCCCTGGGGCCAACGTCCTGACTTTC. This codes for CASSVATGQGPGANVLTF.

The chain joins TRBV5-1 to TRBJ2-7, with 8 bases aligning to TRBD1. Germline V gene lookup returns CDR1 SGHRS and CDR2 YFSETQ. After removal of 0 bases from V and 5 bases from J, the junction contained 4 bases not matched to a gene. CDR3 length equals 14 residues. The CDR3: CASSLETGDDEQYF. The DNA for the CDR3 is TGCGCCAGCAGCTTGGAGACAGGGGATGACGAGCAGTACTTC.

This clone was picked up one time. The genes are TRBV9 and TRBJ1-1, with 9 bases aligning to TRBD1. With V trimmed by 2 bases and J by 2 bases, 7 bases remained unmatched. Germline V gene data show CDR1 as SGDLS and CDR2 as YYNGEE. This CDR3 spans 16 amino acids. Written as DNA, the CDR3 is TGTGCCAGCAGCGTGGGACAGGGAAGGCATAACACTGAAGCTTTCTTT. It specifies CASSVGQGRHNTEAFF.

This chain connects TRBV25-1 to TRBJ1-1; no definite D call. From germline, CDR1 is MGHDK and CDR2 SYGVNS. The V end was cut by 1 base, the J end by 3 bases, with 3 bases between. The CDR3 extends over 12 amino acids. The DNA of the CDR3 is TGTGCCAGCAGTGAATTCTACACTGAAGCTTTCTTT. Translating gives CASSEFYTEAFF. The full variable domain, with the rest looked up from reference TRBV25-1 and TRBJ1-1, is EADIYQTPRYLVIGTGKKITLECSQTMGHDKMYWYQQDPGMELHLIHYSYGVNSTEKGDLSSESTVSRIRTEHFPLTLESARPSHTSQYLCASSEFYTEAFFGQGTRLTVV.